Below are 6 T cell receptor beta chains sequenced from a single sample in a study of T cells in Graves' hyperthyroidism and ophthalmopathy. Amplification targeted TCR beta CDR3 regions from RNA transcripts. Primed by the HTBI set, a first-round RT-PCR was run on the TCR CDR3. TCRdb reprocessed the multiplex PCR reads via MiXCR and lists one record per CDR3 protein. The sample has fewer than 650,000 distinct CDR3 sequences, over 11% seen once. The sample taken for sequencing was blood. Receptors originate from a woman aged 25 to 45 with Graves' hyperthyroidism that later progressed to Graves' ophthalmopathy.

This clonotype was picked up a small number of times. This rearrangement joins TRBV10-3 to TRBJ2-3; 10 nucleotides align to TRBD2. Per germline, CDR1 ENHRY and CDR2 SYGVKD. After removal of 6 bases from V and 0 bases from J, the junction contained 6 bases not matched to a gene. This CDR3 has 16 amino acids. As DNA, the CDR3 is TGTGCCATCAGCCGGACTAGCGGAAGTAGCACAGATACGCAGTATTTT. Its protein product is CAISRTSGSSTDTQYF.

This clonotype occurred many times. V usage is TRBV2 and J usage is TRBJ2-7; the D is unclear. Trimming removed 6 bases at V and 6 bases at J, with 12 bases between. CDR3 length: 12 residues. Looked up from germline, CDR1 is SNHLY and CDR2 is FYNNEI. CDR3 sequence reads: CASRESFGEQYF. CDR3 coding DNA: TGTGCCAGCAGAGAGTCCTTCGGCGAGCAGTACTTC.

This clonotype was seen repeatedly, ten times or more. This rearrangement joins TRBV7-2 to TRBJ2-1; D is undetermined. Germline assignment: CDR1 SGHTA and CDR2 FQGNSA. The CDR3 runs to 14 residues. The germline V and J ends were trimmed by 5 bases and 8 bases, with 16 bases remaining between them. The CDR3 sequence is CASSPTYNVDEQFF. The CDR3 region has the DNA TGTGCCAGCAGCCCAACCTACAATGTGGATGAGCAGTTCTTC.

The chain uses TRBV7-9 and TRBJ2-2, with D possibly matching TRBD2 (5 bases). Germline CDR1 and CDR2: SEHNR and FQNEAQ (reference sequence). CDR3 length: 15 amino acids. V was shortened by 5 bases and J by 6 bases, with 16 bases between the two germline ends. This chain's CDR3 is CASSPSKRSAGELFF. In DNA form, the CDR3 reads TGTGCCAGCAGCCCCTCTAAACGTAGCGCCGGGGAGCTGTTTTTT.

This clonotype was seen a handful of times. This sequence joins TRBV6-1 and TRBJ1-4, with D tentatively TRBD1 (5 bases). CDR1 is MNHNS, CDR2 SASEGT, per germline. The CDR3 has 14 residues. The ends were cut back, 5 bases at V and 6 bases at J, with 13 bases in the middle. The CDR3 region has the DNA TGTGCCAGCAGTCCCGGGACGGTAGATGAAAAACTGTTTTTT. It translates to CASSPGTVDEKLFF.

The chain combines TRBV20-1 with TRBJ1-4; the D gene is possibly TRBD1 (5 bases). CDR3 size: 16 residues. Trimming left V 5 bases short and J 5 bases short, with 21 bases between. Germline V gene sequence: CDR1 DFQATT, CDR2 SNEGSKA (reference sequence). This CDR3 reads CSAPRSPTVVNEKLFF. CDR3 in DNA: TGCAGTGCTCCCAGATCCCCGACAGTAGTAAATGAAAAACTGTTTTTT.